These T cell receptor beta chains were read from a single sample in a study of shared clonotypes between healthy human individuals. Produced via immunoSEQ multiplex PCR; TCRdb's table is partial and in-frame only. The sample includes about 1.1 million clones, around 78% of them seen just once. The source material was memory CD4+ T cells from PBMCs. These receptors were obtained from a man aged 18-30 years in good health. Some clones in this sample may be carry-over from other donors' samples. CDR3s include the opening cysteine and the closing phenylalanine or tryptophan. Fields, in order: D gene, clone size, J gene, V gene, CDR3 protein, CDR3 DNA. A D gene is named only where the DNA matches it firmly. Rows may omit the clone size; those that give it use once, few, many or a size class.

d_call: -
clone_size: -
j_call: TRBJ2-3
v_call: TRBV5-1
cdr3_aa: CASSLDGGSTDTQYF
cdr3_nt: TGCGCCAGCAGCTTGGATGGCGGAAGCACAGATACGCAGTATTTT

d_call: TRBD1
clone_size: -
j_call: TRBJ2-5
v_call: TRBV2
cdr3_aa: CASSGTGGPSRETQYF
cdr3_nt: TGTGCCAGCAGTGGGACAGGGGGCCCATCCCGAGAGACCCAGTACTTC

d_call: TRBD1
clone_size: -
j_call: TRBJ1-2
v_call: TRBV5-6
cdr3_aa: CASSLWDRGEGYTF
cdr3_nt: TGTGCCAGCAGCTTGTGGGACAGGGGGGAAGGCTACACCTTC

d_call: TRBD1
clone_size: -
j_call: TRBJ2-7
v_call: TRBV4-1
cdr3_aa: CASSRPGTVSYEQYF
cdr3_nt: TGCGCCAGCAGTCGACCCGGGACAGTATCCTACGAGCAGTACTTC

d_call: -
clone_size: -
j_call: TRBJ2-5
v_call: TRBV6-6
cdr3_aa: CASNRAGEGTQYF
cdr3_nt: TGTGCCAGCAATCGTGCAGGGGAGGGGACCCAGTACTTC

d_call: -
clone_size: -
j_call: TRBJ1-1
v_call: TRBV7-9
cdr3_aa: CASSPTYQHGGDGTEAFF
cdr3_nt: TGTGCCAGCAGCCCAACCTACCAACATGGAGGGGATGGCACTGAAGCTTTCTTT

d_call: -
clone_size: -
j_call: TRBJ1-2
v_call: TRBV28
cdr3_aa: CASTSTATNYGYTF
cdr3_nt: TGTGCCAGCACATCGACGGCGACTAACTATGGCTACACCTTC

d_call: -
clone_size: few
j_call: TRBJ2-7
v_call: TRBV28
cdr3_aa: CASSGISYEQYF
cdr3_nt: TGTGCCAGCAGTGGGATAAGCTACGAGCAGTACTTC

d_call: -
clone_size: -
j_call: TRBJ2-3
v_call: TRBV5-1
cdr3_aa: CASSSVNTDTQYF
cdr3_nt: TGCGCCAGCAGCTCGGTAAACACAGATACGCAGTATTTT

d_call: TRBD2
clone_size: -
j_call: TRBJ2-7
v_call: TRBV28
cdr3_aa: CASSPPRLAGAGEQYF
cdr3_nt: TGTGCCAGCAGTCCCCCCCGACTAGCGGGAGCGGGCGAGCAGTACTTC

d_call: TRBD2
clone_size: -
j_call: TRBJ2-3
v_call: TRBV9
cdr3_aa: CASSVGSGSGRADKDTQYF
cdr3_nt: TGTGCCAGCAGCGTAGGTTCGGGGAGCGGGAGGGCCGACAAAGATACGCAGTATTTT

d_call: -
clone_size: -
j_call: TRBJ1-1
v_call: TRBV27
cdr3_aa: CASSFPPGQRRVTEAFF
cdr3_nt: TGTGCCAGCAGTTTCCCCCCGGGACAAAGAAGAGTCACTGAAGCTTTCTTT

d_call: TRBD1
clone_size: once
j_call: TRBJ2-2
v_call: TRBV7-2
cdr3_aa: CASSSRTGVNTGELFF
cdr3_nt: TGTGCCAGCAGCTCTCGGACAGGGGTAAACACCGGGGAGCTGTTTTTT

d_call: -
clone_size: once
j_call: TRBJ2-2
v_call: TRBV2
cdr3_aa: CASRWQGDTGELFF
cdr3_nt: TGTGCCAGCAGGTGGCAGGGCGACACCGGGGAGCTGTTTTTT

d_call: -
clone_size: -
j_call: TRBJ1-6
v_call: TRBV11-1
cdr3_aa: CASSLEDYSPLHF
cdr3_nt: TGTGCCAGCAGCTTAGAGGACTATTCACCCCTCCACTTT

d_call: -
clone_size: -
j_call: TRBJ2-7
v_call: TRBV5-6
cdr3_aa: CASSVERSF
cdr3_nt: TGTGCCAGCAGCGTTGAGAGAAGCTTC

d_call: -
clone_size: -
j_call: TRBJ2-7
v_call: TRBV25-1
cdr3_aa: CASSEFGAYEQYF
cdr3_nt: TGTGCCAGCAGTGAATTCGGGGCCTACGAGCAGTACTTC

d_call: TRBD2
clone_size: -
j_call: TRBJ2-3
v_call: TRBV19
cdr3_aa: CASSWGLAARDTQYF
cdr3_nt: TGTGCCAGTAGTTGGGGACTAGCGGCACGGGATACGCAGTATTTT

d_call: -
clone_size: -
j_call: TRBJ1-5
v_call: TRBV6-5
cdr3_aa: CASSYSRGQPQHF
cdr3_nt: TGTGCCAGCAGTTACTCCCGGGGCCAGCCCCAGCATTTT

d_call: -
clone_size: -
j_call: TRBJ2-7
v_call: TRBV7-9
cdr3_aa: CASSPTSPEQYF
cdr3_nt: TGTGCCAGCAGCCCCACTAGTCCCGAGCAGTACTTC

d_call: -
clone_size: -
j_call: TRBJ1-2
v_call: TRBV28
cdr3_aa: CASSLVTNYGYTF
cdr3_nt: TGTGCCAGCAGTTTGGTCACTAACTATGGCTACACCTTC

d_call: -
clone_size: -
j_call: TRBJ2-2
v_call: TRBV5-1
cdr3_aa: CASSPYGGVNTGELFF
cdr3_nt: TGCGCCAGCAGCCCCTATGGCGGGGTAAACACCGGGGAGCTGTTTTTT

d_call: TRBD1
clone_size: -
j_call: TRBJ1-2
v_call: TRBV9
cdr3_aa: CASSVGTGIGYTF
cdr3_nt: TGTGCCAGCAGCGTGGGGACAGGGATCGGCTACACCTTC

d_call: -
clone_size: -
j_call: TRBJ2-6
v_call: TRBV4-3
cdr3_aa: CASSQGGARRSGANVLTF
cdr3_nt: TGCGCCAGCAGCCAAGGGGGAGCGAGAAGGTCTGGGGCCAACGTCCTGACTTTC

d_call: TRBD2
clone_size: few
j_call: TRBJ2-3
v_call: TRBV19
cdr3_aa: CASLAGGLFGDTQYF
cdr3_nt: TGTGCCAGCCTAGCGGGAGGACTATTTGGAGATACGCAGTATTTT

d_call: -
clone_size: -
j_call: TRBJ1-3
v_call: TRBV2
cdr3_aa: CASSAELGGSGNTIYF
cdr3_nt: TGTGCCAGCAGCGCCGAACTGGGAGGTTCTGGAAACACCATATATTTT

d_call: TRBD1
clone_size: -
j_call: TRBJ2-3
v_call: TRBV5-4
cdr3_aa: CASSPGQGAGWIDTQYF
cdr3_nt: TGTGCCAGCAGCCCGGGACAGGGGGCGGGATGGATAGATACGCAGTATTTT

d_call: -
clone_size: -
j_call: TRBJ2-7
v_call: TRBV5-4
cdr3_aa: CASSLRPGWGYEQYF
cdr3_nt: TGTGCCAGCAGCTTGAGACCGGGATGGGGATACGAGCAGTACTTC

d_call: -
clone_size: -
j_call: TRBJ2-7
v_call: TRBV14
cdr3_aa: CASSGGLLYEQYF
cdr3_nt: TGTGCCAGCAGCGGCGGACTTCTCTACGAGCAGTACTTC

d_call: -
clone_size: -
j_call: TRBJ2-2
v_call: TRBV9
cdr3_aa: CASSVEGHYTGELFF
cdr3_nt: TGTGCCAGCAGCGTAGAGGGACACTACACCGGGGAGCTGTTTTTT

d_call: TRBD2
clone_size: -
j_call: TRBJ2-1
v_call: TRBV4-3
cdr3_aa: CASSQDPPGLGGAEQFF
cdr3_nt: TGCGCCAGCAGCCAAGATCCCCCGGGACTAGGAGGGGCTGAGCAGTTCTTC

d_call: TRBD2
clone_size: -
j_call: TRBJ2-7
v_call: TRBV19
cdr3_aa: CASSRIAGDYEQYF
cdr3_nt: TGTGCCAGTAGTAGAATAGCGGGGGACTACGAGCAGTACTTC

d_call: TRBD1
clone_size: -
j_call: TRBJ2-2
v_call: TRBV9
cdr3_aa: CASSSTGFNTGELFF
cdr3_nt: TGTGCCAGCAGCTCGACAGGGTTCAACACCGGGGAGCTGTTTTTT

d_call: TRBD1
clone_size: -
j_call: TRBJ2-1
v_call: TRBV5-1
cdr3_aa: CASSQGQGAVGEQFF
cdr3_nt: TGCGCCAGCAGCCAAGGACAGGGGGCGGTTGGTGAGCAGTTCTTC

d_call: -
clone_size: -
j_call: TRBJ2-1
v_call: TRBV7-2
cdr3_aa: CASSVEGNEQFF
cdr3_nt: TGTGCCAGCAGCGTCGAGGGCAATGAGCAGTTCTTC

d_call: -
clone_size: -
j_call: TRBJ2-2
v_call: TRBV4-1
cdr3_aa: CASSQEYLGGPNTGELFF
cdr3_nt: TGCGCCAGCAGCCAAGAATACCTAGGGGGACCAAACACCGGGGAGCTGTTTTTT

d_call: -
clone_size: -
j_call: TRBJ2-1
v_call: TRBV28
cdr3_aa: CASHATSGGEQFF
cdr3_nt: TGTGCCAGCCATGCGACTAGTGGGGGTGAGCAGTTCTTC

d_call: TRBD2
clone_size: few
j_call: TRBJ2-2
v_call: TRBV7-2
cdr3_aa: CASSSLAGAWAGELFF
cdr3_nt: TGTGCCAGCAGCTCGCTAGCGGGAGCCTGGGCCGGGGAGCTGTTTTTT

d_call: -
clone_size: -
j_call: TRBJ2-5
v_call: TRBV25-1
cdr3_aa: CASSESAGWPETQYF
cdr3_nt: TGTGCCAGCAGTGAATCTGCAGGGTGGCCGGAGACCCAGTACTTC

d_call: -
clone_size: few
j_call: TRBJ2-1
v_call: TRBV5-6
cdr3_aa: CASTARLDEQFF
cdr3_nt: TGTGCCAGCACGGCTCGACTGGATGAGCAGTTCTTC

d_call: -
clone_size: -
j_call: TRBJ1-2
v_call: TRBV4-1
cdr3_aa: CASSQETGLDYGYTF
cdr3_nt: TGCGCCAGCAGCCAAGAGACAGGACTTGACTATGGCTACACCTTC

d_call: -
clone_size: -
j_call: TRBJ2-1
v_call: TRBV4-2
cdr3_aa: CASSQERPGDEQFF
cdr3_nt: TGTGCCAGCAGCCAAGAAAGACCTGGGGATGAGCAGTTCTTC

d_call: -
clone_size: -
j_call: TRBJ1-2
v_call: TRBV14
cdr3_aa: CASSQDDYYGYTF
cdr3_nt: TGTGCCAGCAGCCAAGATGATTACTATGGCTACACCTTC

d_call: -
clone_size: -
j_call: TRBJ1-2
v_call: TRBV28
cdr3_aa: CASSLDGYGYTF
cdr3_nt: TGTGCCAGCAGTTTAGACGGCTATGGCTACACCTTC

d_call: -
clone_size: few
j_call: TRBJ2-5
v_call: TRBV11-2
cdr3_aa: CASSQGLSQETQYF
cdr3_nt: TGTGCCAGCAGTCAAGGACTATCGCAAGAGACCCAGTACTTC

d_call: TRBD1
clone_size: few
j_call: TRBJ1-1
v_call: TRBV5-1
cdr3_aa: CASSRQGTEAFF
cdr3_nt: TGCGCCAGCAGCCGACAGGGCACCGAAGCTTTCTTT

d_call: -
clone_size: -
j_call: TRBJ2-7
v_call: TRBV27
cdr3_aa: CASSPGRASYEQYF
cdr3_nt: TGTGCCAGCAGCCCCGGACGGGCGTCCTACGAGCAGTACTTC